One and the same sample provided the 6 T cell receptor beta chains below, sequenced in a study of T-cell memory formation after mild COVID-19. From the 5' RACE reads, TCRdb called clonotypes with MiXCR, one entry per CDR3 protein. The sample consists of around 150,000 distinct CDR3 sequences, about 9.9% of them appearing once. Material for sequencing was PBMCs or a T cell subset sorted from them (not recorded which). All receptors come from a man between 18 and 35 years old who had mild COVID-19 (a few samples of this study predate the infection). Cell type and time point are not known.

This clonotype was picked up a small number of times. CDR3 sequence reads: CASRGVYEQYF. The CDR3 nucleotides read TGTGCCAGCCGTGGAGTCTACGAGCAGTACTTC. V and J are TRBV6-1 and TRBJ2-7; D remains ambiguous. CDR3 length: 11 residues. The V end lost 8 bases, the J end lost 3 bases, and 8 bases lay between the germline ends. The germline V gene has CDR1 MNHNS and CDR2 SASEGT.

V usage is TRBV7-9 and J usage is TRBJ2-5; D is unresolved. The ends were cut back, 4 bases at V and 2 bases at J, with 8 bases in the middle. The CDR3 has 13 amino acids. Germline CDR1 is SEHNR and CDR2 is FQNEAQ (reference sequence). CDR3 coding DNA: TGTGCCAGCAGCTCGACTGTACAAGAGACCCAGTACTTC. Its translation is CASSSTVQETQYF.

The chain joins TRBV5-5 to TRBJ2-5; no firm D call. There are 13 residues in the CDR3. V was cut by 4 bases and J by 4 bases, with 11 bases left in between. CDR1 is SGHKS and CDR2 is YYEKEE in the germline V gene (reference sequence). The CDR3 reads CASSLTPGETQYF. The CDR3 nucleotides read TGTGCCAGCAGCCTGACCCCGGGAGAGACCCAGTACTTC.

The chain combines TRBV20-1 with TRBJ2-2, with 9 bases identical to TRBD2. CDR1 is DFQATT and CDR2 is SNEGSKA in the germline V gene (reference sequence). CDR3 length: 15 amino acids. V lost 5 bases to trimming and J lost 4 bases; unmatched junction nucleotides: 8. This CDR3 is CSACGGGFRTGELFF. The CDR3 DNA follows: TGCAGTGCTTGCGGGGGGGGCTTTCGCACCGGGGAGCTGTTTTTT.

J is TRBJ2-7 and V is TRBV18; 11 bases map to TRBD2. In germline, CDR1 is KGHSH, CDR2 LQKENI. The V and J ends lost 3 bases and 4 bases, in that order; junction bases with no gene match: 5. The CDR3 length is 15 residues. The CDR3, as DNA: TGTGCCAGCTCACCGGGACTAGCGGAGTTATACGAGCAGTACGTC. It yields the protein CASSPGLAELYEQYV.

This clonotype came up many times. The J gene is TRBJ1-5, the V gene TRBV20-1; TRBD1 matches 8 bases. From germline, CDR1 is DFQATT and CDR2 SNEGSKA (reference sequence). The V and J ends lost 6 bases and 6 bases, in that order; junction bases with no gene match: 7. This CDR3 region has 13 residues. The CDR3 nucleotides are TGCAGTGCAGGCGGACAGGGCAGTCAGCCCCAGCATTTT. Amino acids: CSAGGQGSQPQHF.